These T cell receptor beta chains were read from a single sample in a study of cytomegalovirus exposure and HLA in healthy donors. TCRdb's copy holds only in-frame clones and misses some; the assay was immunoSEQ multiplex PCR. The data show 150,000 to 200,000 clones, under 80% seen once. The material sequenced was PBMCs. The receptor set was obtained from a man aged 35 to 55 in good health and CMV-seronegative. Each CDR3 is given with its conserved first and last residue. The D gene is left open where the match is weak. The size of a clone is reported for some rows only, either as once, few or many, or as a class for expanded clones.

>15|TRBD1|TRBJ2-1|.|TRBV7-3
CASSLGTGEINEQFF
TGTGCCAGCAGCTTAGGGACAGGGGAGATCAATGAGCAGTTCTTC
>15|TRBD2|TRBJ2-7|once|TRBV5-1
CASSPLAGGSWGQYF
TGCGCCAGCAGCCCACTAGCGGGAGGATCCTGGGGGCAGTACTTC
>15|TRBD1|TRBJ2-1|once|TRBV29-1
CSVDPRAGGIYEQFF
TGCAGCGTTGACCCCCGGGCAGGGGGCATCTATGAGCAGTTCTTC
>17|TRBD1|TRBJ1-1|.|TRBV11-2
CASSLDTYRGRNTEAFF
TGTGCCAGCAGCTTAGATACCTACAGGGGAAGGAACACTGAAGCTTTCTTT
>12|TRBD1|TRBJ1-6|.|TRBV7-9
CASGQGDSPLHF
TGTGCCAGCGGACAGGGGGATTCTCCCCTCCACTTT
>14|.|TRBJ2-7|.|TRBV7-9
CASSPRQNSYEQYF
TGTGCCAGCAGCCCGAGACAGAACTCCTACGAGCAGTACTTC
>17|TRBD1|TRBJ1-4|.|TRBV5-4
CASSFGGGTGHNEKLFF
TGTGCCAGCAGCTTTGGGGGGGGGACAGGGCATAATGAAAAACTGTTTTTT
>14|TRBD2|TRBJ2-7|.|TRBV11-3
CASSPGGGSYEQYF
TGTGCCAGCAGCCCCGGGGGGGGATCCTACGAGCAGTACTTC
>13|TRBD1|TRBJ1-5|.|TRBV7-2
CASSLDRDQPQHF
TGTGCCAGCAGCTTGGACAGGGATCAGCCCCAGCATTTT
>16|TRBD1|TRBJ2-7|.|TRBV7-6
CASSFKRQGVSHEQYF
TGTGCCAGCAGCTTCAAACGACAGGGGGTTTCCCACGAGCAGTACTTC
>19|TRBD1|TRBJ2-2|.|TRBV19
CASRPFWADRDPPTGELFF
TGTGCCAGTAGACCTTTTTGGGCCGACAGGGATCCACCGACCGGGGAGCTGTTTTTT
>15|TRBD2|TRBJ2-3|.|TRBV7-3
CASSQLAGFTDTQYF
TGTGCCAGCAGCCAACTAGCGGGATTCACAGATACGCAGTATTTT
>15|.|TRBJ1-2|once|TRBV11-2
CASSLVYGGGHGYTF
TGTGCCAGCAGCTTAGTGTACGGGGGGGGCCATGGCTACACCTTC
>17|TRBD2|TRBJ2-3|few|TRBV7-3
CASSSLTSGRALDTQYF
TGTGCCAGCAGCTCTTTGACTAGCGGGAGGGCCTTAGATACGCAGTATTTT
>17|.|TRBJ1-4|.|TRBV19
CASSIVYRDTKNEKLFF
TGTGCCAGTAGTATAGTCTACCGGGACACTAAAAATGAAAAACTGTTTTTT
>14|.|TRBJ2-1|.|TRBV18
CASSPTSTYNEQFF
TGTGCCAGCTCACCGACATCTACCTACAATGAGCAGTTCTTC
>15|.|TRBJ1-2|.|TRBV7-2
CASSPQTEANYGYTF
TGTGCCAGCAGCCCTCAGACAGAAGCTAACTATGGCTACACCTTC
>16|.|TRBJ1-2|.|TRBV7-8
CASSLARTKGNYGYTF
TGTGCCAGCAGCTTAGCCAGGACAAAAGGGAACTATGGCTACACCTTC
>15|TRBD2|TRBJ2-1|few|TRBV2
CASNQLAGAYNEQFF
TGTGCCAGCAACCAACTAGCGGGGGCTTACAATGAGCAGTTCTTC
>15|TRBD1|TRBJ2-7|.|TRBV27
CASSLLGTGQYEQYF
TGTGCCAGCAGTTTATTGGGGACAGGGCAATACGAGCAGTACTTC
>14|.|TRBJ1-1|.|TRBV7-2
CASSSPFLSTEAFF
TGTGCCAGCAGCTCCCCCTTTCTGTCAACGGAGGCTTTCTTT
>14|TRBD1|TRBJ2-3|.|TRBV2
CASTADRGPDTQYF
TGTGCCAGCACCGCGGACAGGGGGCCAGATACGCAGTATTTT
>14|.|TRBJ2-2|.|TRBV7-9
CAPTEGPVAGELFF
TGTGCCCCAACAGAGGGTCCGGTCGCCGGGGAGCTGTTTTTT
>13|.|TRBJ1-2|.|TRBV28
CASGSPGANGYTF
TGTGCCAGCGGTTCTCCAGGGGCCAACGGCTACACCTTC
>14|.|TRBJ1-5|.|TRBV19
CASTAENSNQPQHF
TGTGCCAGTACCGCGGAGAATAGCAATCAGCCCCAGCATTTT
>18|.|TRBJ2-2|.|TRBV10-3
CAISESLGPGVITGELFF
TGTGCCATCAGTGAGTCGTTGGGCCCGGGGGTCATAACCGGGGAGCTGTTTTTT
>16|TRBD1|TRBJ2-2|.|TRBV4-1
CASSQVQGAITGELFF
TGCGCCAGCAGCCAAGTACAGGGGGCAATCACCGGGGAGCTGTTTTTT
>16|TRBD2|TRBJ2-2|.|TRBV5-1
CASSLYAGANTGELFF
TGCGCCAGCAGCTTGTATGCGGGGGCGAACACCGGGGAGCTGTTTTTT
>12|.|TRBJ1-3|.|TRBV11-3
CASSLEGDTIYF
TGTGCCAGCAGCTTAGAGGGAGACACCATATATTTT
>14|.|TRBJ2-1|few|TRBV11-2
CASSSLTRPNEQFF
TGTGCCAGCAGCTCCCTCACTAGGCCCAATGAGCAGTTCTTC
>15|.|TRBJ2-6|.|TRBV30
CAWSTGNSGANVLTF
TGTGCCTGGAGCACAGGGAACTCTGGGGCCAACGTCCTGACTTTC
>13|.|TRBJ1-1|few|TRBV6-6
CASSLRGAWFAFF
TGTGCCAGCAGTTTACGGGGGGCTTGGTTTGCTTTCTTT
>11|.|TRBJ1-2|.|TRBV6-5
CASSPGDGYTF
TGTGCCAGCAGTCCAGGGGATGGCTACACCTTC
>12|.|TRBJ2-5|.|TRBV28
CASSFSRSAQYF
TGTGCCAGCAGTTTCTCCCGCTCGGCCCAGTACTTC
>13|.|TRBJ1-1|.|TRBV7-9
CASSFQANTEAFF
TGTGCCAGCAGCTTTCAAGCCAACACTGAAGCTTTCTTT
>13|.|TRBJ2-2|.|TRBV10-3
CATRQAKTGELFF
TGTGCCACCCGACAGGCCAAGACCGGGGAGCTGTTTTTT
>11|.|TRBJ2-7|.|TRBV5-8
CASSHSSEQYF
TGTGCCAGCAGCCATAGCTCCGAGCAGTACTTC
>16|.|TRBJ2-1|.|TRBV28
CASSLHRSSSYNEQFF
TGTGCCAGCAGTTTACACAGGTCCAGCTCCTACAATGAGCAGTTCTTC
>16|TRBD1|TRBJ2-7|.|TRBV27
CASSFSLGDREYEQYF
TGTGCCAGCAGTTTCTCCCTCGGGGACAGGGAGTACGAGCAGTACTTC
>16|.|TRBJ2-3|.|TRBV7-6
CASSPRDSEIEDTQYF
TGTGCCAGCAGCCCACGGGATTCAGAGATAGAGGATACGCAGTATTTT
>12|TRBD1|TRBJ2-7|few|TRBV6-1
CASSGGQSEQYF
TGTGCCAGCAGTGGGGGACAGAGCGAGCAGTACTTC
>16|TRBD1|TRBJ1-2|.|TRBV7-8
CASSSRDRASNYGYTF
TGTGCCAGCAGCTCCAGGGACAGGGCGAGTAACTATGGCTACACCTTC
>15|.|TRBJ1-2|.|TRBV7-9
CASSLAPGEGRSYTF
TGTGCCAGCAGCTTAGCTCCGGGAGAGGGGAGGAGCTACACCTTC
>16|TRBD2|TRBJ2-3|.|TRBV5-1
CASSPGLAGGTDTQYF
TGCGCCAGCAGCCCGGGACTAGCGGGAGGGACAGATACGCAGTATTTT
>15|TRBD1|TRBJ2-2|.|TRBV6-5
CASRTRQGNTGELFF
TGTGCCAGCAGAACTAGACAGGGGAACACCGGGGAGCTGTTTTTT
>14|TRBD1|TRBJ1-6|.|TRBV5-1
CASRGGQAYSPLHF
TGCGCCAGCAGAGGCGGACAGGCCTATTCACCCCTCCACTTT
>14|.|TRBJ2-3|.|TRBV6-5
CASRSYTSTDTQYF
TGTGCCAGCAGGTCCTATACTAGCACAGATACGCAGTATTTT
>13|.|TRBJ1-2|.|TRBV28
CASSFGRAYGYTF
TGTGCCAGCAGTTTTGGCAGGGCCTATGGCTACACCTTC
>17|.|TRBJ2-6|few|TRBV5-4
CASSSLQGSSGANVLTF
TGTGCCAGCAGCTCGTTGCAGGGGTCCTCTGGGGCCAACGTCCTGACTTTC
>19|TRBD1|TRBJ1-4|.|TRBV19
CATSFRRTGAVTGYEKLFF
TGTGCCACATCCTTTCGACGGACAGGGGCTGTAACGGGCTATGAAAAACTGTTTTTT
>15|TRBD2|TRBJ2-7|.|TRBV6-1
CASMDPRLASYEQYF
TGTGCCAGCATGGACCCGAGACTAGCCTCCTACGAGCAGTACTTC
>14|.|TRBJ1-2|.|TRBV5-4
CASSPDSGGYGYTF
TGTGCCAGCAGCCCGGACAGTGGGGGCTATGGCTACACCTTC
>11|TRBD1|TRBJ2-5|.|TRBV7-8
CASSPRGSQYF
TGTGCCAGCAGCCCCAGGGGGTCCCAGTACTTC
>14|TRBD1|TRBJ2-7|once|TRBV10-3
CAITSGQGDNEQYF
TGTGCCATCACCTCGGGACAGGGTGACAACGAGCAGTACTTC
>15|.|TRBJ2-7|few|TRBV7-2
CASSSRSGSSYEQYF
TGTGCCAGCAGCTCCCGGTCGGGGAGCTCCTACGAGCAGTACTTC
>14|.|TRBJ2-3|.|TRBV7-6
CASSWQGGGDTQYF
TGTGCCAGCAGCTGGCAGGGAGGTGGGGATACGCAGTATTTT
>12|TRBD1|TRBJ1-1|.|TRBV30
CAWGQGASEAFF
TGTGCCTGGGGACAGGGGGCCTCTGAAGCTTTCTTT
>14|.|TRBJ1-1|.|TRBV18
CASSPRQENTEAFF
TGTGCCAGCTCACCAAGACAGGAGAACACTGAAGCTTTCTTT
>16|TRBD1|TRBJ1-5|few|TRBV2
CASSAIDRGPIQPQHF
TGTGCCAGCAGTGCGATTGACAGGGGGCCGATTCAGCCCCAGCATTTT
>17|.|TRBJ1-4|.|TRBV11-2
CASSLGLRRGRGEKLFF
TGTGCCAGCAGCTTAGGGTTGCGCAGGGGCCGTGGTGAAAAACTGTTTTTT